The 17 T cell receptor beta chains reported below all come from one sample, sequenced in a study of Ad26.COV2.S vaccination and SARS-CoV-2 variants. Profiled with immunoSEQ multiplex PCR; TCRdb holds only in-frame clones, not every one. The data show approximately 410,000 clones, around 87% seen once. Treatment here: around 19 received Ad26.COV2.S at low or high dose, single or two shots; about 5 received placebo; per-sample allocation not given. Samples analyzed were those drawn on day 63 after the first vaccine or placebo injection. Sequences were derived from peripheral blood, sampled in a trial of Ad26.COV2.S vaccine versus placebo. Source of these receptors: a person between 18 and 59 years old who received the Ad26.COV2.S COVID-19 vaccine or a placebo.

This clone has just a few counts. In nucleotides, the CDR3 is TGTGCCAGCACCGGAACTAACTATGGCTACACCTTC. Translating it yields CASTGTNYGYTF. The chain combines TRBV6-5 with TRBJ1-2, with D unresolved. Looked up from germline, CDR1 is MNHEY and CDR2 is SVGAGI. Trimming shortened V by 7 bases and J by 0 bases, and 6 bases separated the two germline ends. The CDR3 contains 12 residues.

The rearrangement joins TRBV12-3 or TRBV12-4 to TRBJ2-7; D ambiguous. The V gene lost 8 bases and the J gene lost 5 bases, with 13 bases spanning the gap. This CDR3 contains 12 residues. The CDR3 sequence is CASSPRPHEQYF. CDR3 coding DNA: TGTGCCAGCTCCCCTCGGCCCCACGAGCAGTACTTC.

V and J are TRBV7-3 and TRBJ1-2; tentatively, D is TRBD1 (5 bases). CDR3 size: 14 residues. V was pared by 5 bases and J by 2 bases, with 12 bases between. CDR1 is SGHTA, CDR2 FQGTGA, per germline. The DNA of the CDR3 is TGTGCCAGCAGCCCAGGGATTCAAAACTATGGCTACACCTTC. Its protein product is CASSPGIQNYGYTF.

The CDR3 loop is CASSPTYNEQFF. In DNA, the CDR3 is TGTGCCAGCAGCCCAACCTACAATGAGCAGTTCTTC. V is TRBV28 and J is TRBJ2-1; D not certain. The CDR3 is 12 residues long. Germline V gene lookup returns CDR1 MDHEN and CDR2 SYDVKM. Trimming removed 6 bases from V and 2 bases from J, with 5 bases in between.

The chain employs TRBV5-6 and TRBJ2-1; 13 bases map to TRBD2. CDR1 and CDR2 from the germline V gene are SGHDT and YYEEEE. The CDR3 is 19 residues long. V shed 4 bases, J shed 0 bases, and the junction held 10 bases outside the gene matches. Here the CDR3 reads CASSTPRRTSGSSYNEQFF. The CDR3 coding sequence is TGTGCCAGCAGCACACCGCGGCGGACTAGCGGGAGCTCCTACAATGAGCAGTTCTTC.

This chain uses TRBV19 with TRBJ1-1; tentatively, D is TRBD1 (5 bases). The V and J ends lost 5 bases and 3 bases respectively, with 16 bases between them. The CDR3 is 15 amino acids. Germline CDR1 reads LNHDA; CDR2 reads SQIVND (reference sequence). Here the CDR3 reads CASSGQLGQDTEAFF. Here the CDR3 DNA reads TGTGCCAGTAGTGGTCAATTGGGGCAAGACACTGAAGCTTTCTTT.

The CDR3 protein is CASSQNNRELFF. CDR3 DNA sequence: TGCGCCAGCAGCCAAAACAATCGGGAGCTGTTTTTT. This rearrangement joins TRBV4-3 to TRBJ2-2; D remains unclear. From germline, CDR1 is LGHNA and CDR2 YSLEER. V lost 2 bases and J 9 bases, leaving 7 bases between the germline ends. The CDR3 contains 12 residues.

V is TRBV5-4 and J is TRBJ2-5; 7 bases map to TRBD1. There are 15 residues in the CDR3. The V segment lost 4 bases and the J segment 1 base; nucleotides outside the gene matches: 7. The germline gives CDR1 SGHNT, CDR2 YYREEE (reference sequence). The CDR3 DNA is TGTGCCAGCAGCCTACAGGGGCCACCCCAAGAGACCCAGTACTTC. Translating gives CASSLQGPPQETQYF. Filled out from reference TRBV5-4 and TRBJ2-5, the complete variable domain reads ETGVTQSPTHLIKTRGQQVTLRCSSQSGHNTVSWYQQALGQGPQFIFQYYREEENGRGNFPPRFSGLQFPNYSSELNVNALELDDSALYLCASSLQGPPQETQYFGPGTRLLVL.

The chain carries TRBV6-5 and TRBJ1-4, with a weak D call TRBD1 (5 bases). Germline V CDR1 and CDR2: MNHEY, SVGAGI. The CDR3 consists of 13 residues. Trimming removed 0 bases from V and 8 bases from J, with 7 bases in between. The CDR3 region is CASSYSGAEKLFF. CDR3 DNA: TGTGCCAGCAGTTACTCAGGGGCGGAAAAACTGTTTTTT.

This clone was detected only once. This chain uses TRBV4-2 with TRBJ1-4; a weak D match, TRBD1 (5 bases). Trimming stripped 5 bases from V and 6 bases from J, with 16 bases between. The CDR3 extends over 15 amino acids. The germline gives CDR1 LGHNA, CDR2 YNFKEQ. CDR3 protein: CASSKMQGSDEKLFF. The CDR3 DNA reads TGTGCCAGCAGCAAAATGCAGGGAAGTGATGAAAAACTGTTTTTT.

This chain joins TRBV12-2 and TRBJ2-2; whether TRBD1, the table's D call, matches the DNA was not checked. TRBV12-2 is a pseudogene segment. The CDR3 runs to 18 residues. The CDR3 loop reads CASRLATGHKTNTGELFF. DNA of the CDR3: TGTGCAAGTCGCTTAGCGACGGGACACAAGACGAACACCGGGGAGCTGTTTTTT.

The rearrangement uses TRBV11-1 and TRBJ2-2; D remains unclear. CDR1 is SGHAT and CDR2 is FQDESV in the germline V gene (reference sequence). This CDR3 contains 13 residues. Trimming stripped 3 bases from V and 4 bases from J, with 6 bases between. In DNA form, the CDR3 reads TGTGCCAGCAGCTTCCGGTTCACCGGGGAGCTGTTTTTT. It specifies CASSFRFTGELFF. The whole variable domain, remainder taken from reference TRBV11-1 and TRBJ2-2, is EAEVAQSPRYKITEKSQAVAFWCDPISGHATLYWYRQILGQGPELLVQFQDESVVDDSQLPKDRFSAERLKGVDSTLKIQPAELGDSAMYLCASSFRFTGELFFGEGSRLTVL.

This sequence joins TRBV29-1 and TRBJ2-5; perhaps TRBD1 as D (5 bases). Germline CDR1 and CDR2: SQVTM and ANQGSEA. The CDR3 extends over 13 amino acids. Trimming left V 2 bases short and J 1 base short, with 8 bases between. The CDR3 loop is CSVERQGQETQYF. CDR3 sequence (DNA): TGCAGCGTTGAAAGGCAGGGCCAAGAGACCCAGTACTTC.

This clone was counted once. The V call is TRBV6-5, the J call TRBJ1-6, with no clear D. CDR3 length equals 10 residues. V dropped 7 bases and J dropped 13 bases, with 8 bases sitting between them. Germline CDR1 reads MNHEY; CDR2 reads SVGAGI. CDR3: CASTLGPLHF. In DNA form, the CDR3 reads TGTGCCAGCACCTTAGGGCCCCTCCACTTT.

On this clone itself: The sample contains more than one DNA sequence encoding this CDR3. The V call is TRBV18, the J call TRBJ2-3; the D call may be TRBD1 or TRBD2 (6 bases each). Between the trimmed V and J ends, which lost 1 base and 6 bases, there was a span of 11 bases. The CDR3 is 14 amino acids. Germline loops: CDR1 KGHSH, CDR2 LQKENI. CDR3: CASSPQPGADTQYF. Here the CDR3 DNA reads TGTGCCAGCTCACCACAGCCGGGGGCGGATACGCAGTATTTT.

This chain connects TRBV10-3 to TRBJ2-1; tentatively, D is TRBD2 (5 bases). Looked up from germline, CDR1 is ENHRY and CDR2 is SYGVKD. CDR3 size: 13 residues. Trimming shortened V by 7 bases and J by 4 bases, and 11 bases separated the two germline ends. The CDR3 coding sequence is TGTGCCATCACACTAGGTGGATACAATGAGCAGTTCTTC. The encoded protein is CAITLGGYNEQFF.

V and J are TRBV27 and TRBJ1-2, with D hard to call. The ends were cut back, 10 bases at V and 4 bases at J, with 10 bases in the middle. In germline, CDR1 is MNHEY, CDR2 SMNVEV (reference sequence). The CDR3 is 11 residues long. CDR3 protein: CATQAPYGYTF. CDR3 bases: TGTGCCACCCAGGCCCCCTATGGCTACACCTTC.